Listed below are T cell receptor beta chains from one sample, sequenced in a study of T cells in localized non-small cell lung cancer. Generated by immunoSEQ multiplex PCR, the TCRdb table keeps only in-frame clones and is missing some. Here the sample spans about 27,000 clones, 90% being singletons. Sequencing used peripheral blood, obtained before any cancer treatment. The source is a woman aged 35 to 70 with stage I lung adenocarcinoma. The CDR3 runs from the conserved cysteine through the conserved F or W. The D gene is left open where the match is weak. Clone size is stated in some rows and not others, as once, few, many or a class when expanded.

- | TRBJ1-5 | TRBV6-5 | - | TGTGCCAGCAGTTACGGCAGGGGTGGTCAGCCCCAGCATTTT | CASSYGRGGQPQHF
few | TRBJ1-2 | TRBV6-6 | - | TGTGCCAGCCTCCGGGACTATGGCTACACCTTC | CASLRDYGYTF
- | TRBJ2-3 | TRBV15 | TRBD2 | TGTGCCACCAGCAGGGGGGAGGGGATTAGCACAGATACGCAGTATTTT | CATSRGEGISTDTQYF
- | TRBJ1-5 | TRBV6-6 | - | TGTGCCAGCAGTTACGCGTCAGACTATAGCAATCAGCCCCAGCATTTT | CASSYASDYSNQPQHF
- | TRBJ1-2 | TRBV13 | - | TGTGCCAGCAGCTTAGGTCCCAACTATGGCTACACCTTC | CASSLGPNYGYTF
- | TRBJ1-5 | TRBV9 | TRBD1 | TGTGCCAGCAGCGTGGGACAGGGAACTTTTGAGCCCCAGCATTTT | CASSVGQGTFEPQHF
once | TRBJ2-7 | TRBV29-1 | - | TGCAGCGGTGTCTTCTCCTACGAGCAGTACTTC | CSGVFSYEQYF
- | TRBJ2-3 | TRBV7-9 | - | TGTGCCAGCACCCTTACCCTGGGGACCTGGTCAGATACGCAGTATTTT | CASTLTLGTWSDTQYF
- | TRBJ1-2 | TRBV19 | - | TGTGCCAGTAGCAGTAGGGAGCGCGACTATGGCTACACCTTC | CASSSRERDYGYTF
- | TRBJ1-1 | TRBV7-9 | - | TGTGCCAGCAGCCTTACCTCGTGGGCAGAGAACACTGAAGCTTTCTTT | CASSLTSWAENTEAFF
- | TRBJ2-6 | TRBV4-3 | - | TGCGCCAGCAGCTCAATACAGGGATCTGGGGCCAACGTCCTGACTTTC | CASSSIQGSGANVLTF
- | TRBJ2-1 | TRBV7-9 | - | TGTGCCAGTGTGGAGAGGGGTTACAATGAGCAGTTCTTC | CASVERGYNEQFF
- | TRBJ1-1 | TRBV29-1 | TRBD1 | TGCAGCGCTCGGACAGGGGGCGGCACTGAAGCTTTCTTT | CSARTGGGTEAFF
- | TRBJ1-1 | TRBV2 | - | TGTGCCAGCGTGCAGGTTAGGACTGAAGCTTTCTTT | CASVQVRTEAFF
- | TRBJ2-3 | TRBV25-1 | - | TGTGCCACCTCGGCCCGAGGAGATACGCAGTATTTT | CATSARGDTQYF
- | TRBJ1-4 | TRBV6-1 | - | TGTGCCAGCAGCATGTTACAGGGAGGGCTTGAAAAACTGTTTTTT | CASSMLQGGLEKLFF
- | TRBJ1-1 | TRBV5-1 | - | TGCGCCAGCAGTGGCACGGGCATGAACACTGAAGCTTTCTTT | CASSGTGMNTEAFF
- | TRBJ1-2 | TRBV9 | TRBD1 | TGTGCCAGCACCCAGGACAGGGGTGGCTATGGCTACACCTTC | CASTQDRGGYGYTF
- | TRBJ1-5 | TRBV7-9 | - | TGTGCCAGCAGTTCAGATTATAGCAATCAGCCCCAGCATTTT | CASSSDYSNQPQHF
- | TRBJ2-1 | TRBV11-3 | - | TGTGCCAGCAGCCCAGGACTCTCTGGGGATGAGCAGTTCTTC | CASSPGLSGDEQFF
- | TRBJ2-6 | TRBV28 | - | TGTGCCAGCGGAACAGGGTTAACTGGGGCCAACGTCCTGACTTTC | CASGTGLTGANVLTF
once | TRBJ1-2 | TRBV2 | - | TGTGCCAGCACAGTGGAGAACGGCTATGGCTACACCTTC | CASTVENGYGYTF
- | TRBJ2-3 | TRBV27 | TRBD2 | TGTGCCAGCAGTAGAAGGGTAGCGGGAGCCACAGATACGCAGTATTTT | CASSRRVAGATDTQYF
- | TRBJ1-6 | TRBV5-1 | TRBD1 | TGCGCCAGCAGCTTCGGGACAGGATTCTCACCCCTCCACTTT | CASSFGTGFSPLHF
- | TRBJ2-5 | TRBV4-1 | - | TGCGCCAGCAGCTTAGGGGGGGACGGGGAGACCCAGTACTTC | CASSLGGDGETQYF
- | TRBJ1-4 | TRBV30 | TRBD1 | TGTGCCTGGAGTACAGGGGGCGGCCAATTTCAAAAACTGTTTTTT | CAWSTGGGQFQKLFF
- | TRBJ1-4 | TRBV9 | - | TGTGCCAGCAGCGTAGCGGGCAGACCAAATGAAGAACTGTTTTTT | CASSVAGRPNEELFF
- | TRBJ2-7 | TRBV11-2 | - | TGTGCCAGCAGCTCTCTCGTAATTCTGGGTGACGAGCAGTACTTC | CASSSLVILGDEQYF
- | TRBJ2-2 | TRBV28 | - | TGTGCCAGCAGTTTATTCTTTGGTGAGGAGAACACCGGGGAGCTGTTTTTT | CASSLFFGEENTGELFF
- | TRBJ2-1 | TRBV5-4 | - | TGTGCCAGCAGCTCACCCCCAGCGGGCTCCTACAATGAGCAGTTCTTC | CASSSPPAGSYNEQFF
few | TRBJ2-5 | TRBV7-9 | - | TGTGCCAGCAGCTTAGGGCGGGGCTCGTACCAAGAGACCCAGTACTTC | CASSLGRGSYQETQYF
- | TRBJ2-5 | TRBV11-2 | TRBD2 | TGTGCCAGCGCGGGGAGGGTAAGAGAGACCCAGTACTTC | CASAGRVRETQYF
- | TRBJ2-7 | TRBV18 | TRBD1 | TGTGCCAGCTCTCCAGGACAGGGGTTCAACGAGCAGTACTTC | CASSPGQGFNEQYF
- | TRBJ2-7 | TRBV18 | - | TGTGCCAGCTCACCGAGCGGGACAACAGGCGAGCAGTACTTC | CASSPSGTTGEQYF
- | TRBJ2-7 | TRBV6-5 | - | TGTGCCAGCAGTTACTCCGGATCCACCTACGAGCAGTACTTC | CASSYSGSTYEQYF
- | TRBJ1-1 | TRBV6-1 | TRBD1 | TGTGCCAGCCGGGACAGGGGGGGGATGAACACTGAAGCTTTCTTT | CASRDRGGMNTEAFF
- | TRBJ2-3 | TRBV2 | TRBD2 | TGTGCCAGCGGGCGGGAGAGCACAGATACGCAGTATTTT | CASGRESTDTQYF
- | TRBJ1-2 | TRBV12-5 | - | TGTGCTAGTGGTGGGCGCCAGAGAGACTATGGCTACACCTTC | CASGGRQRDYGYTF
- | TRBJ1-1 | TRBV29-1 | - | TGCAGCGTCACCTCAGCCAACACTGAAGCTTTCTTT | CSVTSANTEAFF
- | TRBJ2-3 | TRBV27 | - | TGTGCCAGCAGTTTGGTTGGGTCTGGAAATACGCAGTATTTT | CASSLVGSGNTQYF
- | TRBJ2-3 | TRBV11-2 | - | TGTGCCAGCAGCCCCAACCTAGGAGATACGCAGTATTTT | CASSPNLGDTQYF
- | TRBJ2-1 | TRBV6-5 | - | TGTGCCAGCAGTTACCGGGACTACAATGAGCAGTTCTTC | CASSYRDYNEQFF
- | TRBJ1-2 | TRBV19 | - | TGTGCCAGTAGTATAGACACCTATGGCTACACCTTC | CASSIDTYGYTF
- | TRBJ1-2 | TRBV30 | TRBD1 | TGTGCCTGGAGTGGGACAGGGAACTCTGGCTACACCTTC | CAWSGTGNSGYTF
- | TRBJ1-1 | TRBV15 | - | TGTGCCACCAGCAATGGATATGAAGCTTTCTTT | CATSNGYEAFF
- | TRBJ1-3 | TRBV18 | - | TGTGCCAGCTCACCTAACGGCCAGGACAGAATCTCTGGAAACACCATATATTTT | CASSPNGQDRISGNTIYF
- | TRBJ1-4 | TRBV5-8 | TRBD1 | TGTGCCAGCAGCGAAGGACAGGCGAGGGATGAAAAACTGTTTTTT | CASSEGQARDEKLFF
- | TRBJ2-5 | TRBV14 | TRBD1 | TGTGCCAGCAGCCCCGGGACAGGGCTGTACCAAGAGACCCAGTACTTC | CASSPGTGLYQETQYF
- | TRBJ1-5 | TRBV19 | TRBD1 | TGTGCCAGTAGTCGGACAGGGGTTAGCAATCAGCCCCAGCATTTT | CASSRTGVSNQPQHF
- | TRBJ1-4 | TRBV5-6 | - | TGTGCCAGCAGTTCCGATAGGACACCAGGAAAACTGTTTTTT | CASSSDRTPGKLFF
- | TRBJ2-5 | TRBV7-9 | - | TGTGCCAGCAGCTGGGACGCCTCCGACCAGGAGACCCAGTACTTC | CASSWDASDQETQYF
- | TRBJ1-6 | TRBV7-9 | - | TGTGCCAGCAGCTTATCCAGCCCTGGGGAAGGCTCACCCCTCCACTTT | CASSLSSPGEGSPLHF
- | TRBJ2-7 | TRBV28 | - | TGTGCCAGCAGTTTAATGGGGGACTTCAACTACGAGCAGTACTTC | CASSLMGDFNYEQYF
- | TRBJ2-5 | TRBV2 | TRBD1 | TGTGCCAGCAAAGGGACAGGGAGTTGGGGTCGGGAGACCCAGTACTTC | CASKGTGSWGRETQYF
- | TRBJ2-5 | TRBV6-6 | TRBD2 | TGTGCCAGCAGCCCCCTGGGGAGCGGGGGTAGAGAGACCCAGTACTTC | CASSPLGSGGRETQYF
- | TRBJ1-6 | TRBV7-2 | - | TGTGCCAGCAGCTTAGCCTTGGGGGCCCATCAGAATTCACCCCTCCACTTT | CASSLALGAHQNSPLHF